Each of the 30 T cell receptor beta chains below was sequenced from the same sample in a study of blood T cell repertoires in COVID-19. Repertoires were generated with immunoSEQ multiplex PCR, while TCRdb's copy carries only in-frame clones and drops some. Altogether about 170,000 clones are present, approximately 86% being singletons, with the ten largest covering 6.5% to 9%. The sequenced material came from peripheral blood. Receptors originate from a woman aged 80 or older with COVID-19, enrolled during active disease.

The J gene is TRBJ2-5, the V gene TRBV5-1, with TRBD1 matching over 8 bases. The CDR3 is 15 amino acids. Germline V gene data show CDR1 as SGHRS and CDR2 as YFSETQ. The V and J ends lost 3 bases and 5 bases, in that order; junction bases with no gene match: 9. DNA of the CDR3: TGCGCCAGCAGCTCGATGACAGGGGAACCGGAGACCCAGTACTTC. Protein product: CASSSMTGEPETQYF.

This clone occurred once. The chain employs TRBV10-2 and TRBJ1-2, with no clear D. This CDR3 is 13 amino acids long. V lost 2 bases to trimming and J lost 4 bases, with 8 bases between them. Germline V CDR1 and CDR2: WSHSY, SAAADI. The CDR3: CASSEALGYGYTF. For the CDR3, the DNA is TGCGCCAGCAGTGAGGCCCTCGGCTATGGCTACACCTTC.

The chain joins TRBV3-1 (or the pseudogene TRBV3-2) to TRBJ1-6; D is unclear. Germline-derived CDR1 and CDR2 are LGHDT and YNNKEL (reference sequence). The CDR3 contains 15 residues. Trimming left V 4 bases short and J 2 bases short, with 9 bases between. The CDR3 bases are TGTGCCAGCAGCCCGTCCGGAGCCTATAATTCACCCCTCCACTTT. Residues: CASSPSGAYNSPLHF.

The J gene is TRBJ1-6, the V gene TRBV19; the match to TRBD1 covers 8 bases. The CDR3 loop spans 15 amino acids. Trimming cost V 5 bases and J 5 bases; bases outside gene matches: 5. Germline V lookup: CDR1 LNHDA, CDR2 SQIVND (reference sequence). CDR3 protein: CASSLQTGDNSPLHF. CDR3 DNA sequence: TGTGCCAGTAGTCTTCAGACAGGGGATAATTCACCCCTCCACTTT.

In its sample, this clone was seen once. The V gene is TRBV24-1, the J gene TRBJ1-5, with D possibly TRBD1 on 5 matching bases. The CDR3 covers 14 residues. V dropped 4 bases and J dropped 1 base, with 7 bases sitting between them. CDR1 and CDR2 from the germline V gene are KGHDR and SFDVKD. CDR3 DNA: TGTGCCACCAGTGACCACAGGAGCAATCAGCCCCAGCATTTT. This codes for CATSDHRSNQPQHF.

This chain links TRBV5-1 with TRBJ1-2; a weak D match, TRBD1 (6 bases). Germline V gives CDR1 SGHRS, CDR2 YFSETQ. This CDR3 spans 13 amino acids. V shed 4 bases and J shed 4 bases, with 11 bases lying between them. The CDR3 spells CASSPGHVYGYTF. The CDR3 nucleotides are TGCGCCAGCAGCCCGGGACACGTCTATGGCTACACCTTC. Full variable domain (missing parts from reference TRBV5-1 and TRBJ1-2): KAGVTQTPRYLIKTRGQQVTLSCSPISGHRSVSWYQQTPGQGLQFLFEYFSETQRNKGNFPGRFSGRQFSNSRSEMNVSTLELGDSALYLCASSPGHVYGYTFGSGTRLTVV.

The chain links TRBV3-1 (or the pseudogene TRBV3-2) to TRBJ2-1; 9 bases fit TRBD1. This CDR3 region has 14 residues. The trim removed 4 bases at V and 7 bases at J, leaving 5 bases unmatched. Germline lookup yields CDR1 LGHDT and CDR2 YNNKEL (reference sequence). The CDR3 here is CASSRSGTGNEQFF. DNA for the CDR3: TGTGCCAGCAGCCGGTCCGGGACAGGGAATGAGCAGTTCTTC.

As DNA, the CDR3 is TGTGCCAGCAGCCACCCCGGGACAGCTCCTTACGAGCAGTACTTC. Translating it yields CASSHPGTAPYEQYF. The V call is TRBV3-1 (or the pseudogene TRBV3-2), the J call TRBJ2-7; 7 positions match TRBD1. Germline V CDR1 and CDR2: LGHDT, YNNKEL (reference sequence). The trim removed 3 bases at V and 4 bases at J, leaving 9 bases unmatched. CDR3 length: 15 residues.

The V and J genes are TRBV19 and TRBJ1-6; 10 bases map to TRBD1. From germline, CDR1 is LNHDA and CDR2 SQIVND (reference sequence). The CDR3 contains 17 residues. Germline trimming cut 4 bases from V and 1 base from J; bases unmatched to any gene: 4. The CDR3 sequence is CASSRDRGQSYNSPLHF. Written as DNA, the CDR3 is TGTGCCAGTAGTAGAGACAGGGGGCAGTCCTATAATTCACCCCTCCACTTT.

V is TRBV7-2 and J is TRBJ2-1; D is possibly TRBD2 (6 bases). The V gene lost 5 bases and the J gene lost 0 bases, with 20 bases spanning the gap. The germline CDR1 and CDR2 sequences are SGHTA and FQGNSA. The CDR3 extends over 18 amino acids. The CDR3 DNA sequence: TGTGCCAGCAGCCCGAGAAGGGCTAGCGCGAGCTCCTACAATGAGCAGTTCTTC. This translates into CASSPRRASASSYNEQFF.

The chain employs TRBV7-2 and TRBJ2-2; TRBD2 aligns across 11 bases. Germline lookup yields CDR1 SGHTA and CDR2 FQGNSA. The J segment lost 5 bases and the V segment lost 5 bases, leaving 7 bases of the junction unmatched. This CDR3 is built from 16 residues. CDR3 nucleotides: TGTGCCAGCAGCCACGGACTAGCGGGTATTACCGGGGAGCTGTTTTTT. This encodes CASSHGLAGITGELFF.

This chain uses TRBV12-3 or TRBV12-4 with TRBJ1-1; a weak D match, TRBD1 (5 bases). The CDR3 totals 12 residues. V shed 5 bases and J shed 7 bases, with 11 bases lying between them. The CDR3 spells CASSRGHLEAFF. The CDR3 DNA reads TGTGCCAGCAGTCGTGGACACCTTGAAGCTTTCTTT.

The rearrangement links TRBV10-3 to TRBJ1-6; 9 bases align to TRBD1. The CDR3 runs 15 residues. Germline assignment: CDR1 ENHRY and CDR2 SYGVKD. After removal of 4 bases from V and 7 bases from J, the junction contained 5 bases not matched to a gene. In DNA, the CDR3 is TGTGCCATCAGTGGGGACAGGGAAGGGAATTCACCCCTCCACTTT. It codes for CAISGDREGNSPLHF.

The chain employs TRBV7-9 and TRBJ1-5; no clear D gene. V gave up 1 base and J gave up 7 bases, with 8 bases separating them. This CDR3 spans 13 amino acids. Germline V CDR1 and CDR2: SEHNR, FQNEAQ (reference sequence). The DNA of the CDR3 is TGTGCCAGCAGCTTAGATTTGAGGCAGCCCCAGCATTTT. Protein product: CASSLDLRQPQHF.

The chain is built from TRBV2 and TRBJ2-2; D not resolved. The germline V and J ends were trimmed by 6 bases and 8 bases, with 10 bases remaining between them. Per germline, CDR1 SNHLY and CDR2 FYNNEI. The CDR3 totals 12 residues. CDR3 coding DNA: TGTGCCAGCAGCTATATGACAGGGGAGCTGTTTTTT. Residues: CASSYMTGELFF.

The rearrangement links TRBV5-1 to TRBJ1-5; perhaps TRBD1 as D (5 bases). Germline V gene sequence: CDR1 SGHRS, CDR2 YFSETQ. The CDR3 is 22 residues long. Trimming removed 0 bases at V and 0 bases at J, with 28 bases between. CDR3 nucleotides: TGCGCCAGCAGCTTGGAGGGAGGGTGGGGGGAGCCAACCTCATATAGCAATCAGCCCCAGCATTTT. This codes for CASSLEGGWGEPTSYSNQPQHF.

The chain combines TRBV6-6 with TRBJ1-1; 9 nucleotides match TRBD1. Germline lookup yields CDR1 MNHNY and CDR2 SVGAGI (reference sequence). Trimming at V came to 6 bases and at J to 1 base, leaving 6 bases not matched to a gene. The CDR3 loop spans 15 amino acids. CDR3 sequence: CASSTLGQGNTEAFF. The CDR3 DNA reads as TGTGCCAGCAGCACCTTGGGACAGGGGAACACTGAAGCTTTCTTT.

The chain couples TRBV5-1 to TRBJ2-2, with TRBD1 matching over 11 bases. After removal of 0 bases from V and 6 bases from J, the junction contained 7 bases not matched to a gene. CDR3 length equals 17 residues. Per germline, CDR1 SGHRS and CDR2 YFSETQ. CDR3 amino acids: CASSLDPPGQGAGELFF. The DNA of the CDR3 is TGCGCCAGCAGCTTGGACCCACCGGGACAGGGGGCCGGGGAGCTGTTTTTT.

This clone showed up just once. The V and J genes are TRBV5-4 and TRBJ2-1; D remains ambiguous. Germline V gene data show CDR1 as SGHNT and CDR2 as YYREEE (reference sequence). V was shortened by 4 bases and J by 6 bases, with 20 bases between the two germline ends. CDR3 length: 16 amino acids. This CDR3 is CASSLVPLVGGNEQFF. The CDR3 bases are TGTGCCAGCAGCCTAGTCCCCCTGGTCGGCGGCAATGAGCAGTTCTTC.

The chain couples TRBV19 to TRBJ1-4; maybe TRBD1 (6 bases). This CDR3 has 15 amino acids. CDR1 is LNHDA, CDR2 SQIVND, per germline (reference sequence). The V end was cut by 0 bases, the J end by 6 bases, with 11 bases between. CDR3 sequence reads: CASSIERGSHEKLFF. DNA of the CDR3: TGTGCCAGTAGTATAGAGAGGGGGAGTCATGAAAAACTGTTTTTT.

This rearrangement joins TRBV9 to TRBJ2-1, with D perhaps matching TRBD1 (5 bases). The germline CDR1 and CDR2 sequences are SGDLS and YYNGEE. The V and J ends lost 3 bases and 10 bases respectively, with 17 bases between them. The CDR3 contains 14 residues. CDR3 sequence: CASSETVAAGEQFF. The CDR3 bases are TGTGCCAGCAGCGAGACAGTAGCCGCAGGCGAGCAGTTCTTC.

This sequence joins TRBV6-5 and TRBJ1-1, with D possibly being TRBD1 (5 bases). Per germline, CDR1 MNHEY and CDR2 SVGAGI. The CDR3 length is 14 residues. The germline V and J ends were trimmed by 8 bases and 1 base, with 14 bases remaining between them. CDR3 nucleotides: TGTGCCAGCGGGGAGGTTGGGGCGAACACTGAAGCTTTCTTT. Translation gives CASGEVGANTEAFF.

The chain carries TRBV6-1 and TRBJ2-7; D is unclear. CDR1 and CDR2 (germline): MNHNS, SASEGT. The CDR3 contains 13 residues. V was clipped by 3 bases and J by 5 bases, with 11 bases between them. This CDR3 reads CASSERPRDEQYF. In DNA form, the CDR3 reads TGTGCCAGCAGTGAGAGGCCCCGTGACGAGCAGTACTTC.

This clone was seen more than once but under ten times. This sequence joins TRBV3-1 (or the pseudogene TRBV3-2) and TRBJ2-5, with D maybe TRBD1 (5 bases). The germline CDR1 and CDR2 sequences are LGHDT and YNNKEL (reference sequence). This CDR3 region has 14 residues. V lost 1 base to trimming and J lost 5 bases, with 11 bases between them. The CDR3 nucleotides read TGTGCCAGCAGCCAAGGGTGGGGCCGGGAGACCCAGTACTTC. Translation gives CASSQGWGRETQYF.

The gene calls are TRBV7-2 and TRBJ2-7; 9 bases are a match to TRBD2. Germline values: CDR1 SGHTA, CDR2 FQGNSA. CDR3 size: 15 residues. V dropped 6 bases and J dropped 6; count of bases not matched to a gene: 12. CDR3 coding DNA: TGTGCCAGCAGGACCCTCCCCGTGACTAGCGGCGAGCAGTACTTC. Amino acids: CASRTLPVTSGEQYF. Full variable domain (rest looked up from reference TRBV7-2 and TRBJ2-7): GAGVSQSPSNKVTEKGKDVELRCDPISGHTALYWYRQSLGQGLEFLIYFQGNSAPDKSGLPSDRFSAERTGGSVSTLTIQRTQQEDSAVYLCASRTLPVTSGEQYFGPGTRLTVT.

The chain carries TRBV7-8 and TRBJ2-1; possibly TRBD1 for D (7 bases). Germline V gene lookup returns CDR1 SGHVS and CDR2 FQNEAQ. The germline V and J ends were trimmed by 5 bases and 7 bases, with 18 bases remaining between them. CDR3 size: 15 residues. This CDR3 is CASSRQGVGGNEQFF. As DNA, the CDR3 is TGTGCCAGCAGCAGGCAGGGGGTTGGGGGGAATGAGCAGTTCTTC. The whole variable domain, filled in from reference TRBV7-8 and TRBJ2-1, reads GAGVSQSPRYKVAKRGQDVALRCDPISGHVSLFWYQQALGQGPEFLTYFQNEAQLDKSGLPSDRFFAERPEGSVSTLKIQRTQQEDSAVYLCASSRQGVGGNEQFFGPGTRLTVL.

The rearrangement joins TRBV11-2 to TRBJ1-5, with D hard to call. The CDR3 has 13 residues. CDR1 SGHAT and CDR2 FQNNGV come from the germline V gene. V lost 5 bases, J lost 4 bases, and 9 bases lay in between. Here the CDR3 DNA reads TGTGCCAGCAGCCTCGAGAAAAATCAGCCCCAGCATTTT. Residues: CASSLEKNQPQHF.

In nucleotides, the CDR3 is TGTGCCACCAGCAGGGGACAGGGGGACGATGGCTACACCTTC. Translation: CATSRGQGDDGYTF. V is TRBV15 and J is TRBJ1-2; 11 bases are shared with TRBD1. CDR1 and CDR2 (germline): LNHNV, YYDKDF (reference sequence). The CDR3 length is 14 residues. Trimming cost V 3 bases and J 6 bases; bases outside gene matches: 3. The complete variable domain, with remaining parts taken from reference TRBV15 and TRBJ1-2, reads DAMVIQNPRYQVTQFGKPVTLSCSQTLNHNVMYWYQQKSSQAPKLLFHYYDKDFNNEADTPDNFQSRRPNTSFCFLDIRSPGLGDTAMYLCATSRGQGDDGYTFGSGTRLTVV.

This CDR3 reads CASSPAGAADTQYF. The CDR3 DNA follows: TGTGCCAGCAGCCCAGCGGGAGCCGCAGATACGCAGTATTTT. The gene calls are TRBV11-3 and TRBJ2-3, with 8 bases lining up with TRBD2. The CDR3 consists of 14 residues. Per germline, CDR1 SGHNT and CDR2 YENEEA. V lost 5 bases and J lost 4; bases outside the gene matches: 5.

The chain has TRBV7-9 and TRBJ1-3; the D gene is possibly TRBD1 (6 bases). V shed 1 base and J shed 2 bases, with 6 bases lying between them. The CDR3 consists of 14 residues. Germline-derived CDR1 and CDR2 are SEHNR and FQNEAQ (reference sequence). CDR3 in DNA: TGTGCCAGCAGCTTAGACAGGGCTGGAAACACCATATATTTT. Amino acids: CASSLDRAGNTIYF. The variable domain in full, with the rest retrieved from reference TRBV7-9 and TRBJ1-3, is DTGVSQNPRHKITKRGQNVTFRCDPISEHNRLYWYRQTLGQGPEFLTYFQNEAQLEKSRLLSDRFSAERPKGSFSTLEIQRTEQGDSAMYLCASSLDRAGNTIYFGEGSWLTVV.